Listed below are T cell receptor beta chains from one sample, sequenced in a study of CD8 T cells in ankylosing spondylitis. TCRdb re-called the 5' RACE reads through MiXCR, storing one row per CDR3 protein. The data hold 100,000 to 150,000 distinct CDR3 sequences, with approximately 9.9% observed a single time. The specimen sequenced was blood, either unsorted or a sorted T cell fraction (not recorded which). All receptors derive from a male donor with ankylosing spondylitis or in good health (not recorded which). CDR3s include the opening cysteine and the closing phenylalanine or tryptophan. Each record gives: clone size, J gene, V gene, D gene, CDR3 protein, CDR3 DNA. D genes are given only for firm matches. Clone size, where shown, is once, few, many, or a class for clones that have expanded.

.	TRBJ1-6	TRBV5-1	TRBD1	CASSLGTGGLVSSPLHF	TGCGCCAGCAGCCTCGGGACAGGGGGCTTGGTTAGTTCACCCCTCCACTTT
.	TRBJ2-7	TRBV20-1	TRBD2	CSARTSGKNYEQYF	TGCAGTGCTCGGACTAGCGGCAAAAACTACGAGCAGTACTTC
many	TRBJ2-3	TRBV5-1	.	CASSSPGQDTDTQYF	TGCGCCAGCAGCTCACCGGGACAAGACACAGATACGCAGTATTTT
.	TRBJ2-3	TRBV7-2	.	CASSSSPGGTDTQYF	TGTGCCAGCAGCTCCAGCCCAGGGGGCACAGATACGCAGTATTTT
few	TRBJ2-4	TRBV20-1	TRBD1	CSGTDKNIQYF	TGCAGCGGGACAGACAAAAACATTCAGTACTTC
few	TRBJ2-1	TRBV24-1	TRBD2	CATSDLYCGRPLKSTYNEQFF	TGTGCCACCAGTGATTTGTATTGCGGGAGACCTCTAAAGAGCACCTACAATGAGCAGTTCTTC
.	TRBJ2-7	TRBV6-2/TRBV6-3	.	CASQNFPGSSYEQYF	TGTGCCAGTCAAAACTTCCCAGGGAGTTCTTACGAGCAGTACTTC
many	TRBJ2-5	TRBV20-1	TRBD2	CSARDRTSGIVKTQYF	TGCAGTGCTAGAGATAGAACTAGCGGGATCGTAAAGACCCAGTACTTC
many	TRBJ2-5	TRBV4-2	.	CASSRDWGETQYF	TGTGCCAGCAGCCGCGACTGGGGAGAGACCCAGTACTTC
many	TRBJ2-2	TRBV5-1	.	CASSFVGPDTGELFF	TGCGCCAGCAGCTTTGTAGGACCCGACACCGGGGAGCTGTTTTTT
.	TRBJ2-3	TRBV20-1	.	CSAKRGGVTDTQYF	TGCAGTGCGAAGAGGGGGGGGGTCACAGATACGCAGTATTTT
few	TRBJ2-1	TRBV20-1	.	CSARPQRDEQFF	TGCAGTGCTAGACCCCAACGGGATGAGCAGTTCTTC
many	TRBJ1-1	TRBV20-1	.	CSASDRNTEAFF	TGCAGTGCTAGTGATAGGAACACTGAAGCTTTCTTT
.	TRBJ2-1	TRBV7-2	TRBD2	CASSLSGLIAGKWEQFF	TGTGCCAGCAGCTTAAGCGGTCTGATAGCGGGAAAATGGGAGCAGTTCTTC
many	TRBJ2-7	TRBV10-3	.	CAISEMQGRGNYYEQYF	TGTGCCATCAGTGAGATGCAGGGGCGGGGGAACTACTACGAGCAGTACTTC
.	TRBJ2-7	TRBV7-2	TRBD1	CASSYSPGTGFNEQYF	TGTGCCAGCAGCTACTCCCCCGGGACAGGGTTTAACGAGCAGTACTTC
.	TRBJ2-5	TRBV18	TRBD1	CASSPSDRFGTQYF	TGTGCCAGCTCACCATCGGACAGGTTCGGGACCCAGTACTTC
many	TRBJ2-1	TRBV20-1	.	CSARRWGMYEQFF	TGCAGTGCTAGGAGATGGGGGATGTATGAGCAGTTCTTC
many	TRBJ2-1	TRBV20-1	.	CSASSYEQFF	TGCAGTGCTAGTTCGTATGAGCAGTTCTTC
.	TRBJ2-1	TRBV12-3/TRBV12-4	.	CASSPLAPYNEQFF	TGTGCCAGCAGCCCCTTGGCCCCTTACAATGAGCAGTTCTTC
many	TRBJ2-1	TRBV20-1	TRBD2	CSAMGLADYNEQFF	TGCAGTGCTATGGGACTAGCGGACTACAATGAGCAGTTCTTC
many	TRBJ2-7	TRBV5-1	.	CASSPGGGPLSYEQYF	TGCGCCAGCAGCCCAGGGGGGGGCCCTCTCTCCTACGAGCAGTACTTC
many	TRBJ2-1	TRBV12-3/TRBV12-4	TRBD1	CASRGQGRSYNEQFF	TGTGCCAGCAGAGGACAGGGTAGGTCCTACAATGAGCAGTTCTTC
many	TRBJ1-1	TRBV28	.	CASRPAVGQNTEAFF	TGTGCCAGCAGACCTGCCGTGGGACAGAACACTGAAGCTTTCTTT
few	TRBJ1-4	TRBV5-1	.	CASSPRPQMNEKLFF	TGCGCCAGCAGCCCTCGGCCGCAGATGAATGAAAAACTGTTTTTT
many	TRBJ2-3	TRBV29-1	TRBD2	CSVDGGRAADTQYF	TGCAGCGTTGATGGCGGGAGGGCTGCAGATACGCAGTATTTT
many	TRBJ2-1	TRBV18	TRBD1	CASSPLSTGDNEQFF	TGTGCCAGCTCACCCCTTTCGACAGGGGACAATGAGCAGTTCTTC
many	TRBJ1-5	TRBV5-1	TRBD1	CASSLTGDGNQPQHF	TGCGCCAGCAGTCTAACAGGGGACGGGAATCAGCCCCAGCATTTT
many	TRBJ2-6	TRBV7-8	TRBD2	CASSSTVSGSARLGANVLTF	TGTGCCAGCAGCTCAACGGTTAGCGGGAGTGCCCGCTTGGGGGCCAACGTCCTGACTTTC
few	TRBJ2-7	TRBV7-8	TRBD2	CASSFHPDSGRGYEQYF	TGTGCCAGCAGCTTTCATCCTGATAGCGGGAGGGGTTACGAGCAGTACTTC
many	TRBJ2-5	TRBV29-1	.	CSVDGTVNRETQYF	TGCAGCGTTGACGGGACGGTGAACCGAGAGACCCAGTACTTC
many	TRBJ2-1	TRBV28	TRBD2	CASRRNRAGPNEQFF	TGTGCCAGCAGAAGAAACAGAGCGGGACCGAATGAGCAGTTCTTC
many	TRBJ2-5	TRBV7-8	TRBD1	CASSLGGQGGETQYF	TGTGCCAGCAGCTTAGGGGGACAGGGCGGAGAGACCCAGTACTTC
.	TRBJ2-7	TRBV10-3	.	CAISDSGSPTYEQYF	TGTGCCATCAGTGATTCAGGCTCTCCGACCTACGAGCAGTACTTC
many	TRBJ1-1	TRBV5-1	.	CASSWNDRNTEAFF	TGCGCCAGCAGCTGGAACGACAGGAACACTGAAGCTTTCTTT
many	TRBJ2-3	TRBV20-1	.	CSAPARSDTQYF	TGCAGTGCCCCAGCTCGGTCCGATACGCAGTATTTT
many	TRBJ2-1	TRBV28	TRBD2	CASSFSGLAGNEQFF	TGTGCCAGCAGTTTTTCGGGACTAGCGGGAAATGAGCAGTTCTTC
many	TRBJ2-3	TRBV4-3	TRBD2	CASSQDWAGGDTDTQYF	TGCGCCAGCAGCCAAGATTGGGCGGGAGGGGACACAGATACGCAGTATTTT
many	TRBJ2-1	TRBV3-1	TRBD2	CASSPRLAPYNEQFF	TGTGCCAGCAGCCCCAGACTAGCTCCTTACAATGAGCAGTTCTTC
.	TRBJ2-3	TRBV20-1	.	CSAPATYSTDTQYF	TGCAGCGCCCCCGCGACATACAGCACAGATACGCAGTATTTT